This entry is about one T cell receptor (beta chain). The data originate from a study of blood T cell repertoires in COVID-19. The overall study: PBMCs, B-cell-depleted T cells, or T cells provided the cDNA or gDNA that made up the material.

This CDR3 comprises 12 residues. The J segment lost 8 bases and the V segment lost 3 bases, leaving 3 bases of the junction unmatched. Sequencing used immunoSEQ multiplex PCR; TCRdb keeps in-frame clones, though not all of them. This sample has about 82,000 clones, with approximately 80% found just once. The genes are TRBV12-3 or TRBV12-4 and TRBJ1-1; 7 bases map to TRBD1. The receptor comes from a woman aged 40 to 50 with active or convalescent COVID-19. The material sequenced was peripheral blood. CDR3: CASSFNRGEAFF. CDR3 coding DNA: TGTGCCAGCAGTTTTAACAGGGGAGAAGCTTTCTTT.